Listed below are T cell receptor beta chains from one sample, sequenced in a study of blood T cells in healthy people across ages. TCRdb itself ran the 5' RACE reads through MiXCR, one entry per CDR3 protein. The sample shows around 1.1 million distinct CDR3 sequences, around two fifths of them seen only once. The sequenced sample consisted of blood. Receptors were obtained from a man younger than 30 in good health. CDR3s include the opening cysteine and the closing phenylalanine or tryptophan. The D gene is left open where the match is weak. Size is stated for part of the rows, as once, few or many counts, or as a class when the clone is expanded.

CDR3aa	CDR3nt	j_gene	v_gene	abundance	d_gene
CASSLVKGLENTEAFF	TGTGCCAGCAGCTTAGTGAAGGGCCTGGAGAACACTGAAGCTTTCTTT	TRBJ1-1	TRBV7-9	NA	NA
CASSSDRNTGELFF	TGTGCCAGCAGTTCCGACAGGAACACCGGGGAGCTGTTTTTT	TRBJ2-2	TRBV12-3/TRBV12-4	few	NA
CASSLVDTSNEKLFF	TGTGCCAGCAGCTTAGTGGACACCTCTAATGAAAAACTGTTTTTT	TRBJ1-4	TRBV7-9	few	NA
CASSQDRVPTDTQYF	TGTGCCAGCAGCCAAGACAGGGTACCGACAGATACGCAGTATTTT	TRBJ2-3	TRBV3-1	NA	NA
CSAHLSGQATETQYF	TGCAGTGCTCACTTATCCGGACAGGCAACAGAGACCCAGTACTTC	TRBJ2-5	TRBV20-1	few	TRBD1
CASSQRSTDTQYF	TGCGCCAGCAGCCAAAGAAGCACAGATACGCAGTATTTT	TRBJ2-3	TRBV4-3	NA	NA
CASSEPGTRRDEQFF	TGTGCCAGCAGTGAACCCGGGACAAGAAGGGATGAGCAGTTCTTC	TRBJ2-1	TRBV2	NA	NA
CSASPPSQGAGTDTQYF	TGCAGTGCTAGTCCCCCCTCCCAGGGGGCTGGCACAGATACGCAGTATTTT	TRBJ2-3	TRBV20-1	NA	TRBD1
CASTLIGSGQPQHF	TGTGCCAGCACGCTGATCGGGTCCGGTCAGCCCCAGCATTTT	TRBJ1-5	TRBV5-6	NA	NA
CASSLAKETQFF	TGTGCCAGCAGCTTAGCGAAAGAGACCCAGTTCTTC	TRBJ2-1	TRBV7-8	NA	NA
CASSQGANRAQPQHF	TGCGCCAGCAGCCAAGGGGCGAATCGGGCTCAGCCCCAGCATTTT	TRBJ1-5	TRBV4-3	few	NA
CASSQDPGQSQETQYF	TGCGCCAGCAGCCAAGATCCCGGACAGTCCCAAGAGACTCAGTACTTC	TRBJ2-5	TRBV4-1	NA	NA
CASSQVSSDYNEQFF	TGTGCCAGCAGCCAAGTATCATCCGACTACAATGAGCAGTTCTTC	TRBJ2-1	TRBV4-2	NA	NA
CASIFRGVNTEAFF	TGTGCCAGCATCTTCAGGGGAGTGAACACTGAAGCTTTCTTT	TRBJ1-1	TRBV2	NA	NA
CASTSKEAVYGYTF	TGTGCCAGCACTTCAAAAGAGGCAGTCTATGGCTACACCTTC	TRBJ1-2	TRBV12-3/TRBV12-4	few	NA
CASSGTGHSPLHF	TGTGCCAGCAGTGGGACAGGGCATTCACCCCTCCACTTT	TRBJ1-6	TRBV28	NA	TRBD1
CSAREGAENTGELFF	TGCAGTGCCCGAGAGGGGGCAGAGAACACCGGGGAGCTGTTTTTT	TRBJ2-2	TRBV20-1	NA	TRBD1
CASSFLSRPGKDSPLHF	TGTGCCAGCAGCTTTCTTAGTAGGCCGGGGAAGGATTCACCCCTCCACTTT	TRBJ1-6	TRBV7-2	NA	NA
CASSQGLLSSYNEQFF	TGCGCCAGCAGCCAAGGACTACTTAGCTCCTACAATGAGCAGTTCTTC	TRBJ2-1	TRBV4-1	few	NA
CASRDGDEAFF	TGTGCTAGTAGGGACGGCGATGAAGCTTTCTTT	TRBJ1-1	TRBV12-5	few	NA
CSVEDRPGGSPNYGYTF	TGCAGCGTTGAAGATCGCCCGGGGGGCAGCCCTAACTATGGCTACACCTTC	TRBJ1-2	TRBV29-1	NA	NA
CASSLAGGASPERKRGHTF	TGTGCCAGCAGCTTAGCCGGGGGCGCCAGCCCCGAACGAAAAAGGGGCCACACCTTC	TRBJ1-2	TRBV7-2	once	NA
CASSRFHRGGASTDTQYF	TGTGCCAGCAGCCGCTTCCACCGCGGGGGCGCTAGCACAGATACGCAGTATTTT	TRBJ2-3	TRBV4-2	NA	NA
CASSLSAGGHNEQFF	TGCGCCAGCAGCTTGTCGGCGGGGGGGCATAATGAGCAGTTCTTC	TRBJ2-1	TRBV5-1	NA	TRBD2
CASSSVGGNQPQHF	TGTGCCAGCAGCTCAGTAGGGGGTAATCAGCCCCAGCATTTT	TRBJ1-5	TRBV5-6	NA	NA
CASSRGTGVLHEQFF	TGTGCCAGCAGCCGGGGGACAGGGGTCTTGCATGAGCAGTTCTTC	TRBJ2-1	TRBV7-8	NA	TRBD1
CASSQGSGETSNQPQHF	TGTGCCAGCAGCCAAGGATCAGGGGAAACTAGCAATCAGCCCCAGCATTTT	TRBJ1-5	TRBV14	NA	NA
CASSQTLGTNTEAFF	TGTGCCAGCAGTCAAACATTGGGGACGAACACTGAAGCTTTCTTT	TRBJ1-1	TRBV6-2/TRBV6-3	NA	NA
CASSTLTSGEYNEQFF	TGTGCCAGCAGTACCCTGACTAGCGGAGAATACAATGAGCAGTTCTTC	TRBJ2-1	TRBV6-6	NA	TRBD2
CASSPLGGGEVNIQYF	TGCGCCAGCAGCCCTCTCGGTGGGGGGGAGGTAAACATTCAGTACTTC	TRBJ2-4	TRBV4-1	NA	TRBD2
CASSYPYGMEETQYF	TGTGCCAGCAGTTACCCCTATGGGATGGAAGAGACCCAGTACTTC	TRBJ2-5	TRBV6-2/TRBV6-3	NA	NA
CSARDRGGYTF	TGCAGCGCCCGGGACAGGGGCGGCTACACCTTC	TRBJ1-2	TRBV29-1	NA	TRBD1
CASSLPPLSGSLETQYF	TGTGCCAGCAGCCTTCCCCCCCTCAGTGGTTCGTTGGAGACCCAGTACTTC	TRBJ2-5	TRBV28	few	NA
CASSSWKVNEQFF	TGTGCCAGCAGTTCCTGGAAGGTCAATGAGCAGTTCTTC	TRBJ2-1	TRBV6-5	few	NA
CASSAGRSPGAEAFF	TGTGCCAGCAGCGCCGGAAGATCCCCCGGCGCGGAAGCTTTCTTT	TRBJ1-1	TRBV9	NA	NA
CSVVRDRDGYGYTF	TGCAGCGTTGTGAGGGACAGGGACGGCTATGGCTACACCTTC	TRBJ1-2	TRBV29-1	NA	TRBD1
CASSTNPGLKYNEQFF	TGTGCCAGCAGCACCAACCCGGGCCTCAAATACAATGAGCAGTTCTTC	TRBJ2-1	TRBV12-3/TRBV12-4	NA	NA
CASSQDSGIPYNEQYF	TGCGCCAGCAGCCAAGACTCGGGGATACCCTACAATGAGCAGTACTTC	TRBJ2-5	TRBV4-3	few	NA
CASSYVSGVNEQFF	TGTGCCAGCAGTTATGTATCAGGGGTCAATGAGCAGTTCTTC	TRBJ2-1	TRBV6-2/TRBV6-3	few	NA
CSATGGGTEAFF	TGCAGTGCTACAGGGGGGGGAACTGAAGCTTTCTTT	TRBJ1-1	TRBV20-1	NA	TRBD1
CASSVQTGDTGEIQYF	TGTGCCAGCAGCGTCCAGACAGGGGATACGGGAGAGATCCAGTACTTC	TRBJ2-5	TRBV9	NA	TRBD1
CASSSKQNTGELFF	TGTGCCAGCAGCTCCAAACAGAACACCGGGGAGCTGTTTTTT	TRBJ2-2	TRBV7-2	few	NA
CASVPTGRYEQYF	TGTGCTAGTGTCCCCACAGGGCGGTACGAGCAGTACTTC	TRBJ2-7	TRBV12-5	few	NA
CAISGTADSPLHF	TGTGCCATCAGTGGGACCGCAGATTCACCCCTCCACTTT	TRBJ1-6	TRBV10-3	NA	NA
CASSVQGGYTF	TGTGCCAGCAGTGTGCAGGGTGGCTACACCTTC	TRBJ1-2	TRBV12-3/TRBV12-4	NA	NA
CASSLASHTSYGYTF	TGTGCCAGCAGTTTAGCCTCCCACACAAGCTATGGCTACACCTTC	TRBJ1-2	TRBV27	NA	NA